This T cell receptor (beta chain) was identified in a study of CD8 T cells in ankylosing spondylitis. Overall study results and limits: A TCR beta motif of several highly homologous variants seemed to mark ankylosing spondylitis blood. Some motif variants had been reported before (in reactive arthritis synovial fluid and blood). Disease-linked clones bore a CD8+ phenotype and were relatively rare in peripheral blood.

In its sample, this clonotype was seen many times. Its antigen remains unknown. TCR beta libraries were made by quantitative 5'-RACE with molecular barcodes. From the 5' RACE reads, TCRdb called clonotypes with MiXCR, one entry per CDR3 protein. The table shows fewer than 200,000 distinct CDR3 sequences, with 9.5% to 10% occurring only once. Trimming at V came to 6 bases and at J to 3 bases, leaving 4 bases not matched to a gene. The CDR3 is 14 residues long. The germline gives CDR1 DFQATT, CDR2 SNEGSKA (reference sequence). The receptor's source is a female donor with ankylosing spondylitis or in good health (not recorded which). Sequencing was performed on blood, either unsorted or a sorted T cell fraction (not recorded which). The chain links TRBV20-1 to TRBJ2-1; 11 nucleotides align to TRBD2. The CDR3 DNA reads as TGCAGTGCGACTCTAGCGGGAGGCTACAATGAGCAGTTCTTC. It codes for CSATLAGGYNEQFF.